This T cell receptor beta chain was documented in a study of T-cell reconstitution after alpha-beta-depleted transplantation in children. Study-wide findings and caveats: The main origin of T-cell counts and diversity one year after transplant was newly produced T cells.

Preparation of the TCRbeta library involved a method that used unique molecular identifiers. TCRdb passed the PCR reads through MiXCR, listing each CDR3 protein once. The top ten clones hold roughly 0.77% of a sample with under 850,000 distinct CDR3 sequences, approximately 14% of them seen once. Details on this clonotype: Its antigen remains unknown.

V lost 10 bases, J lost 2 bases, and 11 bases lay in between. Germline V gene sequence: CDR1 SEHNR, CDR2 FQNEAQ (reference sequence). The CDR3 spans 13 residues. The sequence was collected from a girl aged 2 to 9 with congenital amegakaryocytic thrombocytopenia, due to receive a stem cell transplant. The genes are TRBV7-9 and TRBJ2-2, with D perhaps matching TRBD1 or TRBD2 (5 bases each). The sample was PBMCs, taken before TCRalphabeta/CD19-depleted stem cell transplant. The CDR3 here is CANSGTNTGELFF. Written as DNA, the CDR3 is TGTGCCAACTCGGGGACCAACACCGGGGAGCTGTTTTTT.